These 15 T cell receptor beta chains originate from one sample sequenced in a study of blood T cell repertoires in COVID-19. Some clones are missing from TCRdb's copy, which holds only in-frame ones; the method was immunoSEQ multiplex PCR. The sample includes roughly 93,000 clones, 80% to 90% of them seen just once. Sequenced: peripheral blood. These receptors all stem from a man aged 45 to 65 with acute or convalescent COVID-19.

This clone was seen a few times. The rearrangement uses TRBV6-5 and TRBJ2-2; 11 bases match TRBD2. The CDR3 runs to 15 residues. From germline, CDR1 is MNHEY and CDR2 SVGAGI. V gave up 4 bases and J gave up 6 bases; unmatched junction bases: 4. In DNA, the CDR3 is TGTGCCAGCAGTTTTAGCGGGGGGGCCCCCGGGGAGCTGTTTTTT. This encodes CASSFSGGAPGELFF.

This clone came up a few times. J is TRBJ1-1 and V is TRBV19; no firm D call. The germline V and J ends were trimmed by 5 bases and 4 bases, with 8 bases remaining between them. The CDR3 spans 12 residues. Germline assignment: CDR1 LNHDA and CDR2 SQIVND (reference sequence). For the CDR3, the DNA is TGTGCCAGTAGTGAGGCGGTCACTGAAGCTTTCTTT. It yields the protein CASSEAVTEAFF.

Here the CDR3 DNA reads TGTGCCAGCAGCCAAGATTCACTAGCGGGGGGGGAGACCCAGTACTTC. Its translation: CASSQDSLAGGETQYF. This chain connects TRBV3-1 (or the pseudogene TRBV3-2) to TRBJ2-5; 13 positions match TRBD2. V gave up 0 bases and J gave up 5 bases; unmatched junction bases: 3. This CDR3 spans 16 amino acids. Germline V gene lookup returns CDR1 LGHDT and CDR2 YNNKEL (reference sequence).

This chain uses TRBV30 with TRBJ1-3; D perhaps matches TRBD1 (5 bases). The length of the CDR3 is 16 residues. Trimming stripped 2 bases from V and 1 base from J, with 15 bases between. In germline, CDR1 is GTSNPN, CDR2 SVGIG (reference sequence). DNA for the CDR3: TGTGCCTGGAGTATGGGTTCAGGGATTTCTGGAAACACCATATATTTT. It encodes CAWSMGSGISGNTIYF.

This chain's CDR3 is CASSPGQRGFGEQYF. In nucleotides, the CDR3 is TGTGCCAGCAGCCCGGGACAGCGCGGATTCGGGGAGCAGTACTTC. The V call is TRBV7-9, the J call TRBJ2-7; 7 bases agree with TRBD1. CDR3 length: 15 residues. Germline V gene lookup returns CDR1 SEHNR and CDR2 FQNEAQ (reference sequence). V gave up 5 bases and J gave up 7 bases; unmatched junction bases: 14.

The chain uses TRBV7-2 and TRBJ2-5, with 11 bases lining up with TRBD2. V trimming: 6 bases; J trimming: 2 bases; junction bases outside the gene matches: 5. CDR1 is SGHTA and CDR2 is FQGNSA in the germline V gene. The CDR3 is 15 amino acids. The CDR3 sequence is CASRPRLAGQETQYF. As DNA, the CDR3 is TGTGCCAGCAGACCGAGACTAGCGGGGCAAGAGACCCAGTACTTC.

The J gene is TRBJ2-1, the V gene TRBV2; 12 nucleotides line up with TRBD2. The CDR3 loop spans 17 amino acids. With 4 bases clipped from V and 1 base from J, the junction kept 5 bases outside the gene matches. Germline loops: CDR1 SNHLY, CDR2 FYNNEI. CDR3 in amino acids: CASSGGLAGRSYNEQFF. In DNA, the CDR3 is TGTGCCAGCAGTGGAGGACTAGCGGGGAGATCCTACAATGAGCAGTTCTTC. The full variable domain, in which reference TRBV2 and TRBJ2-1 provide the parts outside the CDR3, is EPEVTQTPSHQVTQMGQEVILRCVPISNHLYFYWYRQILGQKVEFLVSFYNNEISEKSEIFDDQFSVERPDGSNFTLKIRSTKLEDSAMYFCASSGGLAGRSYNEQFFGPGTRLTVL.

The chain employs TRBV6-5 and TRBJ2-7; 7 nucleotides align to TRBD2. The CDR3 spans 14 residues. Trimming cost V 4 bases and J 4 bases; bases outside gene matches: 7. The germline V gene has CDR1 MNHEY and CDR2 SVGAGI. CDR3 in DNA: TGTGCCAGCAGTTTCGAGACTAGCTCATACGAGCAGTACTTC. Amino acids: CASSFETSSYEQYF.

This clone appeared a single time. The CDR3 coding sequence is TGTGCCAGCAGTTACTCTTTAGCGGGGACCGCGAACACCGGGGAGCTGTTTTTT. As protein: CASSYSLAGTANTGELFF. The chain uses TRBV6-2 or TRBV6-3 and TRBJ2-2; TRBD2 matches 8 bases. Germline loops: CDR1 MNHEY, CDR2 SVGEGT. CDR3 size: 18 residues. J gave up 0 bases and V 0 bases, and 6 bases lay outside the gene matches.

V and J are TRBV12-5 and TRBJ1-1, with D perhaps TRBD1 (6 bases). CDR3 length equals 15 residues. CDR1 is LGHNT, CDR2 FRNRAP, per germline. The ends were cut back, 1 base at V and 3 bases at J, with 12 bases in the middle. Here the CDR3 DNA reads TGTGCTAGTGGTTTGGCCTTAACAGGGCACACTGAAGCTTTCTTT. Translated: CASGLALTGHTEAFF.

The chain has TRBV6-6 and TRBJ1-1; TRBD1 matches at 8 bases. CDR1 is MNHNY, CDR2 SVGAGI, per germline (reference sequence). This CDR3 is built from 13 residues. V gave up 4 bases and J gave up 4 bases; unmatched junction bases: 2. As DNA, the CDR3 is TGTGCCAGCAGTTCTGACAGGGGCACTGAAGCTTTCTTT. It codes for CASSSDRGTEAFF.

CDR3: CASSHKGQFNQPQHF. In DNA form, the CDR3 reads TGTGCCAGCAGTCACAAAGGACAATTCAATCAGCCCCAGCATTTT. This chain joins TRBV6-5 and TRBJ1-5, with a possible D match to TRBD1 (5 bases). Trimming pared 5 bases from V and 3 bases from J, leaving 14 bases between. CDR1 is MNHEY and CDR2 is SVGAGI in the germline V gene. CDR3 length: 15 amino acids.

The chain joins TRBV6-5 to TRBJ1-1; 10 nucleotides agree with TRBD1. CDR3 length: 15 residues. V shed 7 bases, J shed 4 bases, and the junction held 9 bases outside the gene matches. CDR1 and CDR2 from the germline V gene are MNHEY and SVGAGI. The CDR3 here is CASTLTGGVGTEAFF. As DNA, the CDR3 is TGTGCCAGCACCTTGACAGGGGGCGTAGGCACTGAAGCTTTCTTT.

The rearrangement links TRBV27 to TRBJ1-5, with 10 bases that match TRBD1. Germline V gene lookup returns CDR1 MNHEY and CDR2 SMNVEV (reference sequence). This CDR3 contains 15 residues. The J segment lost 5 bases and the V segment lost 6 bases, leaving 7 bases of the junction unmatched. This CDR3 is CASSPDRGLHQPQHF. In DNA, the CDR3 is TGTGCCAGCAGCCCTGACAGGGGGCTACATCAGCCCCAGCATTTT.

The chain uses TRBV27 and TRBJ1-4; D is unclear. The length of the CDR3 is 14 residues. V was trimmed by 3 bases and J by 2 bases, leaving 7 bases between them. The germline gives CDR1 MNHEY, CDR2 SMNVEV (reference sequence). The CDR3 coding sequence is TGTGCCAGCAGTTTCCGGGTGACTAATGAAAAACTGTTTTTT. It is translated as CASSFRVTNEKLFF.